This passage covers 30 T cell receptor beta chains from one sample sequenced in a study of blood T cell repertoires in COVID-19. Data came from immunoSEQ multiplex PCR; TCRdb stores just in-frame clones and leaves some out. This table holds about 110,000 clones, around 89% found once. The sequencing input was peripheral blood. All receptors derive from a man aged 40-50 years with active or convalescent COVID-19.

The V gene is TRBV9, the J gene TRBJ2-1; 8 positions match TRBD2. CDR3 length: 15 residues. Germline V gene sequence: CDR1 SGDLS, CDR2 YYNGEE. J gave up 5 bases and V 4 bases, and 8 bases lay outside the gene matches. As DNA, the CDR3 is TGTGCCAGCAGCCCCAGCGGGAGCTTCGACAATGAGCAGTTCTTC. Protein sequence: CASSPSGSFDNEQFF.

In its sample, this clone was seen once. CDR3 in DNA: TGTGCCAGCAGCGTCGCCCCAGGGGTTCAGCCCCAGCATTTT. Translating gives CASSVAPGVQPQHF. This chain uses TRBV9 with TRBJ1-5, with a possible D match to TRBD1 (6 bases). Between the trimmed V and J ends, which lost 2 bases and 6 bases, there was a span of 12 bases. The CDR3 contains 14 residues. Germline CDR1 is SGDLS and CDR2 is YYNGEE.

The chain has TRBV4-1 and TRBJ1-1, with a tentative D call TRBD1 (5 bases). The CDR3 has 17 residues. Trimming shortened V by 3 bases and J by 5 bases, and 22 bases separated the two germline ends. Germline V lookup: CDR1 MGHRA, CDR2 YSYEKL. CDR3 sequence: CASSQGMWVAGGTEAFF. The CDR3, as DNA: TGCGCCAGCAGCCAGGGTATGTGGGTAGCGGGGGGGACTGAAGCTTTCTTT.

The gene calls are TRBV19 and TRBJ2-1; possibly TRBD1 for D (5 bases). This CDR3 has 16 amino acids. Germline V gives CDR1 LNHDA, CDR2 SQIVND (reference sequence). V lost 5 bases and J 0 bases, leaving 14 bases between the germline ends. The CDR3 spells CASSSGLVSSYNEQFF. CDR3 coding DNA: TGTGCCAGTAGTTCAGGGTTGGTGAGCTCCTACAATGAGCAGTTCTTC.

This clone showed up just once. The chain carries TRBV27 and TRBJ1-4; perhaps TRBD1 as D (5 bases). The ends were cut back, 5 bases at V and 8 bases at J, with 18 bases in the middle. The V gene's germline CDR1 is MNHEY and CDR2 SMNVEV (reference sequence). This CDR3 is 15 amino acids long. CDR3 bases: TGTGCCAGCAGTCCGCGGCAGGGTGGAGGGGAAAAACTGTTTTTT. As protein: CASSPRQGGGEKLFF.

The V and J genes are TRBV21-1 and TRBJ1-2; the table's D call, TRBD1, has no DNA check behind it. TRBV21-1 is labeled a pseudogene. CDR3 size: 17 residues. CDR3 protein: CASTPWGQGWKNYGYTF. The CDR3 region has the DNA TGTGCCAGCACCCCATGGGGACAGGGGTGGAAAAACTATGGCTACACCTTC.

The chain recombines TRBV27 with TRBJ1-2; no reliable D call. CDR3 size: 14 residues. Per the germline V gene, CDR1 is MNHEY and CDR2 is SMNVEV (reference sequence). V was cut by 5 bases and J by 8 bases, with 18 bases left in between. The CDR3 DNA reads TGTGCCAGCAGTCCCACTACCGGGTCTAGGGGCTACACCTTC. This codes for CASSPTTGSRGYTF.

The genes are TRBV9 and TRBJ2-2; TRBD2 agrees at 11 bases. The ends lost 3 bases at V and 4 bases at J; junction bases unmatched: 5. From germline, CDR1 is SGDLS and CDR2 YYNGEE. The CDR3 consists of 16 residues. The CDR3 here is CASSAGLAGLTGELFF. CDR3 coding DNA: TGTGCCAGCAGCGCTGGACTAGCGGGCCTCACCGGGGAGCTGTTTTTT.

This clone was counted a single time. CDR3 amino acids: CATSRDTAGGGLDTQYF. The CDR3 nucleotides read TGTGCCACCAGCAGAGATACAGCGGGAGGAGGCTTAGATACGCAGTATTTT. The chain combines TRBV15 with TRBJ2-3, with 9 bases fitting TRBD2. With 0 bases clipped from V and 5 bases from J, the junction kept 9 bases outside the gene matches. CDR3 length equals 17 residues. Germline CDR1 reads LNHNV; CDR2 reads YYDKDF (reference sequence).

V and J are TRBV4-3 and TRBJ2-3; no firm D call. Germline V gene data show CDR1 as LGHNA and CDR2 as YSLEER. V was clipped by 8 bases and J by 4 bases, with 19 bases between them. The CDR3 is 15 residues long. In DNA, the CDR3 is TGCGCCAGCCGTCCCGACGGCAGCCGGGCAGATACGCAGTATTTT. Translated: CASRPDGSRADTQYF.

The chain recombines TRBV28 with TRBJ1-5; possibly TRBD1 for D (5 bases). Looked up from germline, CDR1 is MDHEN and CDR2 is SYDVKM. The CDR3 is 15 residues long. The V gene lost 7 bases and the J gene lost 1 base, with 14 bases spanning the gap. CDR3 region: CASTPSGGSNQPQHF. DNA of the CDR3: TGTGCCAGCACCCCCAGCGGGGGGAGCAATCAGCCCCAGCATTTT.

V gene TRBV7-2 combines with J gene TRBJ2-1; 12 bases are shared with TRBD2. The V gene end was trimmed by 4 bases and the J gene end by 5 bases; junction bases not matched to a gene: 3. The CDR3 is 15 residues long. Germline CDR1 reads SGHTA; CDR2 reads FQGNSA. The CDR3: CASSSLAGGNNEQFF. The CDR3 DNA sequence: TGTGCCAGCAGCTCACTAGCGGGAGGCAACAATGAGCAGTTCTTC.

The chain employs TRBV20-1 and TRBJ2-5; a possible D gene is TRBD2 (6 bases). The germline V and J ends were trimmed by 3 bases and 6 bases, with 11 bases remaining between them. The CDR3 length is 12 residues. The V gene's germline CDR1 is DFQATT and CDR2 SNEGSKA (reference sequence). CDR3 protein: CSASASDKTQYF. CDR3 nucleotide sequence: TGCAGTGCTAGTGCTAGCGATAAGACCCAGTACTTC.

The chain is built from TRBV2 and TRBJ2-5; TRBD1 matches at 8 bases. The V segment lost 5 bases and the J segment 2 bases; nucleotides outside the gene matches: 4. CDR3 size: 14 residues. Germline V gene sequence: CDR1 SNHLY, CDR2 FYNNEI. The CDR3 DNA reads TGTGCCAGCAGTAAGGACAGGGCACAAGAGACCCAGTACTTC. It translates to CASSKDRAQETQYF.

The chain has TRBV5-4 and TRBJ1-6; 10 bases agree with TRBD1. V trimming: 4 bases; J trimming: 10 bases; junction bases outside the gene matches: 5. Germline CDR1 SGHNT, CDR2 YYREEE (reference sequence). The CDR3 runs to 14 residues. For the CDR3, the DNA is TGTGCCAGCAGCGATGACAGGGGGCGGTCACCCCTCCACTTT. Its translation: CASSDDRGRSPLHF.

The chain joins TRBV5-4 to TRBJ1-6; 8 nucleotides agree with TRBD1. J gave up 2 bases and V 4 bases, and 5 bases lay outside the gene matches. This CDR3 is built from 16 residues. CDR1 and CDR2 from the germline V gene are SGHNT and YYREEE (reference sequence). The CDR3 coding sequence is TGTGCCAGCAGCGACCGACAGGGGACCTATAATTCACCCCTCCACTTT. Its protein product is CASSDRQGTYNSPLHF.

The rearrangement joins TRBV6-1 to TRBJ2-6; TRBD1 matches 8 bases. V was pared by 2 bases and J by 0 bases, with 3 bases of the junction left unmatched. This CDR3 spans 17 amino acids. Germline lookup yields CDR1 MNHNS and CDR2 SASEGT. Here the CDR3 reads CASSEWTGSSGANVLTF. CDR3 DNA: TGTGCCAGCAGTGAATGGACAGGGAGCTCTGGGGCCAACGTCCTGACTTTC.

The genes are TRBV5-1 and TRBJ1-3; tentatively, D is TRBD1 (5 bases). Germline V gene lookup returns CDR1 SGHRS and CDR2 YFSETQ. The CDR3 is 15 amino acids. V lost 10 bases, J lost 4 bases, and 21 bases lay in between. For the CDR3, the DNA is TGCGCCTCCGGGGCCTCGGGAGGTTCAGGAAACACCATATATTTT. It encodes CASGASGGSGNTIYF.

In its sample, this clone was seen once. The CDR3 here is CASSIGIGQTYYGYTF. CDR3 nucleotide sequence: TGTGCCAGTAGTATAGGGATTGGACAGACCTATTATGGCTACACCTTC. The V gene is TRBV19, the J gene TRBJ1-2, with a possible D match to TRBD1 (6 bases). Trimming shortened V by 1 base and J by 5 bases, and 17 bases separated the two germline ends. This CDR3 has 16 residues. CDR1 and CDR2 (germline): LNHDA, SQIVND (reference sequence).

The V gene is TRBV18, the J gene TRBJ2-5; 7 nucleotides match TRBD2. Germline loops: CDR1 KGHSH, CDR2 LQKENI. CDR3 size: 16 residues. With 3 bases clipped from V and 4 bases from J, the junction kept 11 bases outside the gene matches. CDR3 DNA sequence: TGTGCCAGCTCACCGGGGAGGGTTGCTATCGGAGAGACCCAGTACTTC. This sequence encodes CASSPGRVAIGETQYF.

The J gene is TRBJ2-2, the V gene TRBV5-6, with no clear D. This CDR3 is built from 16 residues. Looked up from germline, CDR1 is SGHDT and CDR2 is YYEEEE. V was shortened by 4 bases and J by 2 bases, with 15 bases between the two germline ends. As DNA, the CDR3 is TGTGCCAGCAGCACCAGCGTCCATAGTAACACCGGGGAGCTGTTTTTT. It encodes CASSTSVHSNTGELFF.

This chain links TRBV10-3 with TRBJ2-1; no clear D. Per germline, CDR1 ENHRY and CDR2 SYGVKD. The CDR3 consists of 11 residues. The V end was cut by 2 bases, the J end by 9 bases, with 5 bases between. Here the CDR3 reads CAISEGGEQFF. CDR3 nucleotide sequence: TGTGCCATCAGTGAGGGCGGTGAGCAGTTCTTC.

The V and J genes are TRBV19 and TRBJ2-5, with TRBD1 as a possible D gene (6 bases). V lost 1 base and J 7 bases, leaving 16 bases between the germline ends. Germline CDR1 reads LNHDA; CDR2 reads SQIVND (reference sequence). CDR3 size: 15 residues. In DNA, the CDR3 is TGTGCCAGTAGTATAGGGGCAGGGGAAACGGGGACCCAGTACTTC. It encodes CASSIGAGETGTQYF.

V is TRBV7-2 and J is TRBJ1-2; 7 bases agree with TRBD1. The CDR3 runs 14 residues. Germline V gene lookup returns CDR1 SGHTA and CDR2 FQGNSA. J lost 4 bases, V lost 1 base, and 3 bases had no gene match. The CDR3 is CASSLGGGPYGYTF. Written as DNA, the CDR3 is TGTGCCAGCAGCTTAGGAGGGGGCCCCTATGGCTACACCTTC. The entire variable domain, with the rest obtained from reference TRBV7-2 and TRBJ1-2, is as follows: GAGVSQSPSNKVTEKGKDVELRCDPISGHTALYWYRQSLGQGLEFLIYFQGNSAPDKSGLPSDRFSAERTGGSVSTLTIQRTQQEDSAVYLCASSLGGGPYGYTFGSGTRLTVV.

A remark on this clone: The sample carries other DNA sequences with the same CDR3. V and J are TRBV7-9 and TRBJ1-2; D is uncertain. V lost 3 bases and J lost 0, with 8 bases in between. The CDR3 totals 14 residues. Looked up from germline, CDR1 is SEHNR and CDR2 is FQNEAQ (reference sequence). The CDR3 DNA is TGTGCCAGCAGCTTGGGAGGGACTAACTATGGCTACACCTTC. Encoded protein: CASSLGGTNYGYTF.

This rearrangement joins TRBV3-1 (or the pseudogene TRBV3-2) to TRBJ2-1; possible D gene TRBD2, 6 bases. The CDR3 runs 14 residues. Germline CDR1 reads LGHDT; CDR2 reads YNNKEL (reference sequence). V dropped 4 bases and J dropped 9 bases, with 16 bases sitting between them. The CDR3 sequence: CASSRGITHGEQFF. Written as DNA, the CDR3 is TGTGCCAGCAGCCGCGGGATCACGCACGGTGAGCAGTTCTTC.

The CDR3 is CATTSWGSRSTDTQYF. CDR3 nucleotide sequence: TGTGCCACTACCTCGTGGGGCAGTCGGAGCACAGATACGCAGTATTTT. The rearrangement joins TRBV27 to TRBJ2-3, with a weak D call TRBD1 (5 bases). Germline V gene data show CDR1 as MNHEY and CDR2 as SMNVEV (reference sequence). The length of the CDR3 is 16 residues. V was trimmed by 10 bases and J by 0 bases, leaving 20 bases between them.

The rearrangement uses TRBV7-9 and TRBJ2-3; D remains unclear. In germline, CDR1 is SEHNR, CDR2 FQNEAQ (reference sequence). V gave up 2 bases and J gave up 0 bases, with 6 bases separating them. CDR3 length: 14 residues. CDR3 sequence reads: CASSLYTSTDTQYF. The CDR3 DNA reads as TGTGCCAGCAGCTTATATACTAGCACAGATACGCAGTATTTT.

The chain links TRBV11-2 to TRBJ1-1; D gene ambiguous. The germline CDR1 and CDR2 sequences are SGHAT and FQNNGV. V was shortened by 2 bases and J by 7 bases, with 11 bases between the two germline ends. CDR3 length: 13 residues. CDR3 region: CASSLNQAYEAFF. Here the CDR3 DNA reads TGTGCCAGCAGCTTAAATCAAGCGTATGAAGCTTTCTTT.

The chain's CDR3 is CASSNRDRHTGELFF. Here the CDR3 DNA reads TGTGCCAGCAGCAACCGGGACAGACACACCGGGGAGCTGTTTTTT. The chain uses TRBV5-4 and TRBJ2-2; TRBD1 agrees at 7 bases. In germline, CDR1 is SGHNT, CDR2 YYREEE (reference sequence). V dropped 4 bases and J dropped 3; count of bases not matched to a gene: 6. CDR3 size: 15 residues. Filled out from reference TRBV5-4 and TRBJ2-2, the complete variable domain reads ETGVTQSPTHLIKTRGQQVTLRCSSQSGHNTVSWYQQALGQGPQFIFQYYREEENGRGNFPPRFSGLQFPNYSSELNVNALELDDSALYLCASSNRDRHTGELFFGEGSRLTVL.